The clone carrying this TCR beta chain was recorded many times. Its antigen is not identified. The CDR3 extends 3 residues past the end of the read, so its final part is completed from the germline J gene. These data belong to a study of T cell clonality in common variable immunodeficiency. The study's findings and limits: Repertoire-complication correlations in CVID were limited by patient heterogeneity. CVID subjects had higher TCRbeta clonality than healthy controls, most marked in about a third.

Only in-frame clones appear in the TCRdb table, and some are missing; sequencing was by immunoSEQ multiplex PCR. The repertoire has about 37,000 clones, none seen only once; the ten largest take 2.5% to 3%. Caucasian heritage predominated among both patients and controls. Trimming stripped 8 bases from V and 3 bases from J, with 20 bases between. Germline V lookup: CDR1 WSHSY, CDR2 SAAADI. This CDR3 has 16 amino acids. The sample consisted of peripheral blood mononuclear cells. This chain uses TRBV10-2 with TRBJ2-1; D gene ambiguous. The origin of this receptor is a person aged 18 to 69 in good health. The sequenced part of the CDR3 DNA is TGCGCCAGCGGTAAAAGGCCACCCAACGTCTACAATGAG. It yields the protein CASGKRPPNVYNE. In full, the CDR3 reads CASGKRPPNVYNEQFF.